These 29 T cell receptor beta chains were sequenced from one sample in a study of T cells in Graves' hyperthyroidism and ophthalmopathy. The investigators amplified TCR beta CDR3 regions from RNA transcripts. RT-PCR in the first round (using the HTBI primer set) targeted the TCR CDR3. TCRdb redid the calling of the multiplex PCR reads with MiXCR, one entry per CDR3 protein. Seen here are approximately 400,000 distinct CDR3 sequences, around a sixth observed once, and the top ten hold approximately 8%. The source material was blood. All receptors derive from a woman in her late teens or twenties with Graves' hyperthyroidism.

This clonotype showed up many times. The rearrangement links TRBV28 to TRBJ2-7; D might be TRBD1 (5 bases). Looked up from germline, CDR1 is MDHEN and CDR2 is SYDVKM. CDR3 length: 11 amino acids. Trimming took off 6 bases at V and 2 bases at J, with 5 bases between the two ends. The CDR3 is CASRGAYEQYF. For the CDR3, the DNA is TGTGCCAGCAGAGGGGCCTACGAGCAGTACTTC.

This clonotype was observed at least ten times. The genes are TRBV6-5 and TRBJ1-4; TRBD1 matches 12 bases. V lost 0 bases and J lost 11; bases outside the gene matches: 22. Germline CDR1 MNHEY, CDR2 SVGAGI. The CDR3 consists of 21 residues. CDR3 sequence: CASSYSRYLGQGARGYRKLFF. In DNA form, the CDR3 reads TGTGCCAGCAGTTACTCGAGATATCTGGGACAGGGGGCGAGAGGGTATCGGAAACTGTTTTTT.

This clonotype was counted at least ten times. J is TRBJ2-4 and V is TRBV2, with D unclear. The CDR3 totals 13 residues. Trimming took 6 bases from V and 8 from J, leaving 14 bases between them. The germline V gene has CDR1 SNHLY and CDR2 FYNNEI. For the CDR3, the DNA is TGTGCCAGCAGGCCCCGCTCAGATGACATTCAGTACTTC. Amino acid sequence: CASRPRSDDIQYF.

The chain employs TRBV27 and TRBJ2-7; 8 nucleotides match TRBD2. CDR1 is MNHEY and CDR2 is SMNVEV in the germline V gene (reference sequence). J lost 3 bases, V lost 5 bases, and 9 bases had no gene match. The CDR3 runs to 15 residues. CDR3 nucleotides: TGTGCCAGCAGTCCCGTAGCGGGACGGTACTACGAGCAGTACTTC. Protein sequence: CASSPVAGRYYEQYF.

The rearrangement links TRBV5-4 to TRBJ1-5; the match to TRBD1 covers 11 bases. Per the germline V gene, CDR1 is SGHNT and CDR2 is YYREEE (reference sequence). Trimming removed 5 bases from V and 5 bases from J; junction bases left unmatched: 9. CDR3 length equals 16 residues. The CDR3 spells CASRTGTGGAHQPQHF. The CDR3 DNA reads TGTGCCAGCAGAACCGGGACAGGGGGGGCCCATCAGCCCCAGCATTTT.

This clonotype was seen at least ten times. One end of the junction fails to match germline, which may point to a read error. The chain joins TRBV6-1 to TRBJ2-3, with TRBD1 matching 7 bases. Per the germline V gene, CDR1 is MNHNS and CDR2 is SASEGT. The CDR3 contains 14 residues. The CDR3: CASSEGGSTDTQYF. The CDR3 nucleotides read TGTGCCAGCAGCGAAGGGGGCAGCACAGATACGCAGTATTTT.

There are many counts of this clonotype. The chain links TRBV12-3 or TRBV12-4 to TRBJ1-5; D is uncertain. The CDR3 has 14 amino acids. V lost 7 bases, J lost 0 bases, and 10 bases lay in between. The CDR3 DNA follows: TGTGCCAGCAATCAAGGACCTAGCAATCAGCCCCAGCATTTT. It yields the protein CASNQGPSNQPQHF.

This clonotype showed up many times. J is TRBJ2-3 and V is TRBV24-1; 8 nucleotides align to TRBD1. V shed 9 bases and J 4 bases; nucleotides not matched to a gene: 2. This CDR3 comprises 12 residues. In germline, CDR1 is KGHDR, CDR2 SFDVKD. CDR3 amino acids: CATGRGPDTQYF. In DNA, the CDR3 is TGTGCCACCGGCAGGGGGCCAGATACGCAGTATTTT.

This clonotype was counted ten times or more. The chain joins TRBV2 to TRBJ1-2; TRBD1 matches at 7 bases. Per the germline V gene, CDR1 is SNHLY and CDR2 is FYNNEI. CDR3 length: 13 amino acids. V was clipped by 6 bases and J by 8 bases; unmatched bases: 9. The CDR3 nucleotides read TGTGCCAGCAGGAGGAGGGCAGGGGGGGGCTACACCTTC. As protein: CASRRRAGGGYTF.

This clonotype was seen repeatedly, ten times or more. The chain combines TRBV6-1 with TRBJ1-5, with a possible D match to TRBD1 (5 bases). The CDR3 length is 15 residues. V was clipped by 1 base and J by 1 base, with 8 bases between them. Per the germline V gene, CDR1 is MNHNS and CDR2 is SASEGT. CDR3: CASSEGGGSNQPQHF. The DNA for the CDR3 is TGTGCCAGCAGTGAAGGCGGGGGGAGCAATCAGCCCCAGCATTTT.

This clonotype was detected ten times or more. The V gene is TRBV7-9, the J gene TRBJ2-7; no clear D gene. With 5 bases removed from V and 6 bases from J, the gap between germline ends came to 14 bases. The CDR3 contains 13 residues. Germline CDR1 and CDR2: SEHNR and FQNEAQ (reference sequence). In nucleotides, the CDR3 is TGTGCCAGCAGCCCTGGATACCTCGGCGAGCAGTACTTC. Amino acid sequence: CASSPGYLGEQYF.

The chain combines TRBV6-1 with TRBJ1-5, with TRBD1 matching 8 bases. The germline CDR1 and CDR2 sequences are MNHNS and SASEGT. Trimming removed 5 bases from V and 3 bases from J; junction bases left unmatched: 3. The CDR3 consists of 14 residues. The CDR3 here is CASSRTGFNQPQHF. The CDR3 DNA reads TGTGCCAGCAGTAGGACAGGGTTCAATCAGCCCCAGCATTTT.

The sample holds many counts of this clonotype. The V gene is TRBV5-6, the J gene TRBJ2-2, with 7 bases identical to TRBD2. The germline gives CDR1 SGHDT, CDR2 YYEEEE. With V trimmed by 6 bases and J by 3 bases, 5 bases remained unmatched. CDR3 length: 14 residues. CDR3 coding DNA: TGTGCCAGCACACGGGGGGAATACACCGGGGAGCTGTTTTTT. Amino acid sequence: CASTRGEYTGELFF.

This clonotype was recorded many times. The V and J genes are TRBV12-3 or TRBV12-4 and TRBJ2-3; 10 nucleotides align to TRBD2. The CDR3 spans 17 residues. J gave up 1 base and V 5 bases, and 9 bases lay outside the gene matches. The CDR3 sequence is CASSPLAGLAGTDTQYF. The CDR3 coding sequence is TGTGCCAGCAGTCCGCTAGCTGGACTAGCGGGCACAGATACGCAGTATTTT.

CDR3 nucleotides: TGTGCCAGCAGCCCTATTGGGGTGGGCGGTGAAAAACTGTTTTTT. Protein sequence: CASSPIGVGGEKLFF. J is TRBJ1-4 and V is TRBV9; D is undetermined. Germline CDR1 is SGDLS and CDR2 is YYNGEE. Trimming took off 4 bases at V and 7 bases at J, with 17 bases between the two ends. CDR3 size: 15 residues.

This clonotype was observed many times. This chain uses TRBV7-3 with TRBJ1-1; maybe TRBD1 (5 bases). The germline V gene encodes CDR1 SGHTA and CDR2 FQGTGA. Trimming shortened V by 2 bases and J by 6 bases, and 16 bases separated the two germline ends. This CDR3 is built from 15 residues. CDR3 protein: CASSLYGGGDSEAFF. DNA of the CDR3: TGTGCCAGCAGCTTATACGGGGGAGGTGATTCTGAAGCTTTCTTT.

This chain connects TRBV20-1 to TRBJ1-2; perhaps TRBD1 as D (5 bases). The V end was cut by 6 bases, the J end by 2 bases, with 16 bases between. The CDR3 spans 14 residues. Germline V lookup: CDR1 DFQATT, CDR2 SNEGSKA (reference sequence). CDR3 bases: TGCAGTGCCAGCTCCCCGGACAAGAACTATGGCTACACCTTC. Translated: CSASSPDKNYGYTF.

The V and J genes are TRBV6-1 and TRBJ1-3; the D gene is possibly TRBD1 (5 bases). From germline, CDR1 is MNHNS and CDR2 SASEGT. The CDR3 length is 14 residues. V gave up 8 bases and J gave up 0 bases, with 11 bases separating them. The CDR3 DNA follows: TGTGCCAGCTCCCGGACACTCTCTGGAAACACCATATATTTT. It specifies CASSRTLSGNTIYF.

V is TRBV12-3 or TRBV12-4 and J is TRBJ1-4; 8 bases match TRBD1. J was trimmed by 2 bases and V by 5 bases; bases with no gene match: 10. The CDR3 sequence is 17 residues long. The CDR3 spells CASSEVAGGATNEKLFF. CDR3 bases: TGTGCCAGCAGTGAAGTAGCAGGGGGCGCGACTAATGAAAAACTGTTTTTT.

There are many counts of this clonotype. The rearrangement links TRBV5-4 to TRBJ2-1; TRBD1 agrees at 11 bases. Trimming cost V 3 bases and J 8 bases; bases outside gene matches: 4. The germline gives CDR1 SGHNT, CDR2 YYREEE (reference sequence). CDR3 length: 14 amino acids. The CDR3 reads CASSWTGGVDEQFF. CDR3 DNA sequence: TGTGCCAGCAGCTGGACAGGGGGCGTCGATGAGCAGTTCTTC. The full variable domain, with the rest looked up from reference TRBV5-4 and TRBJ2-1, is ETGVTQSPTHLIKTRGQQVTLRCSSQSGHNTVSWYQQALGQGPQFIFQYYREEENGRGNFPPRFSGLQFPNYSSELNVNALELDDSALYLCASSWTGGVDEQFFGPGTRLTVL.

In its sample, this clonotype was seen many times. Compared with germline, one end of the junction differs, possibly owing to a read error. The CDR3 here is CASSPGTAGNTIYF. Here the CDR3 DNA reads TGTGCCAGCTCCCCAGGGACAGCCGGAAACACCATATATTTT. The chain employs TRBV5-1 and TRBJ1-3, with 7 bases lining up with TRBD1. Per germline, CDR1 SGHRS and CDR2 YFSETQ. This CDR3 region has 14 residues. Together with reference TRBV5-1 and TRBJ1-3, the CDR3 gives the full variable domain: KAGVTQTPRYLIKTRGQQVTLSCSPISGHRSVSWYQQTPGQGLQFLFEYFSETQRNKGNFPGRFSGRQFSNSRSEMNVSTLELGDSALYLCASSPGTAGNTIYFGEGSWLTVV.

As regards this clonotype: With a much larger clone just one base away, this may be a read error. The chain employs TRBV5-4 and TRBJ2-5, with 7 bases matching TRBD2. The CDR3 contains 18 residues. The ends lost 4 bases at V and 5 bases at J; junction bases unmatched: 20. Germline loops: CDR1 SGHNT, CDR2 YYREEE (reference sequence). CDR3 sequence reads: CASSHDRTKRGTLETQYF. As DNA, the CDR3 is TGTGCCAGCAGCCACGACCGGACTAAGCGGGGAACCCTTGAGACCCAGTACTTC.

The sample holds many counts of this clonotype. This rearrangement joins TRBV20-1 to TRBJ1-2, with 7 bases fitting TRBD1. The CDR3 consists of 12 residues. Germline trimming cut 5 bases from V and 6 bases from J; bases unmatched to any gene: 6. Germline V gene lookup returns CDR1 DFQATT and CDR2 SNEGSKA (reference sequence). CDR3 region: CSAPLQGHGYTF. For the CDR3, the DNA is TGCAGTGCTCCTTTACAGGGGCATGGCTACACCTTC.

The rearrangement joins TRBV19 to TRBJ1-1; 9 bases match TRBD1. V gave up 2 bases and J gave up 6 bases; unmatched junction bases: 10. Germline V CDR1 and CDR2: LNHDA, SQIVND (reference sequence). This CDR3 region has 16 residues. CDR3 coding DNA: TGTGCCAGTAGTATAATGGAAACAGGGGGCTACGCTGAAGCTTTCTTT. It codes for CASSIMETGGYAEAFF.

This clonotype showed up just a few times. The V gene is TRBV6-1, the J gene TRBJ2-7; 7 bases are shared with TRBD1. Trimming at V came to 5 bases and at J to 4 bases, leaving 11 bases not matched to a gene. This CDR3 contains 15 residues. Germline CDR1 reads MNHNS; CDR2 reads SASEGT. CDR3 bases: TGTGCCAGCAGTCCGAGGGGGCTCTACCCTTACGAGCAGTACTTC. Its translation is CASSPRGLYPYEQYF.

The rearrangement joins TRBV7-9 to TRBJ1-2; tentatively, D is TRBD1 (5 bases). This CDR3 comprises 19 residues. V lost 2 bases, J lost 3 bases, and 25 bases lay in between. Germline V gene lookup returns CDR1 SEHNR and CDR2 FQNEAQ (reference sequence). CDR3 DNA: TGTGCCAGCAGCTTATATCCCACGGCAGGGCGCCTTTTTGACTATGGCTACACCTTC. Its translation is CASSLYPTAGRLFDYGYTF.

This clonotype occurred once. This chain uses TRBV20-1 with TRBJ1-1, with no clear D. The CDR3 consists of 14 residues. Looked up from germline, CDR1 is DFQATT and CDR2 is SNEGSKA (reference sequence). Trimming stripped 2 bases from V and 0 bases from J, with 10 bases between. CDR3 nucleotide sequence: TGCAGTGCTAGAAATGGGGAGATGAACACTGAAGCTTTCTTT. This sequence encodes CSARNGEMNTEAFF.

This clonotype was recorded at least ten times. The V call is TRBV6-5, the J call TRBJ2-1; a weak D match, TRBD2 (6 bases). Germline V lookup: CDR1 MNHEY, CDR2 SVGAGI. The CDR3 is made up of 15 amino acids. V lost 2 bases and J 0 bases, leaving 8 bases between the germline ends. The CDR3 DNA reads TGTGCCAGCAGTTACCCCGGGAGCTCCTACAATGAGCAGTTCTTC. It translates to CASSYPGSSYNEQFF.

At least ten counts were recorded for this clonotype. The chain recombines TRBV7-8 with TRBJ1-2, with no clear D. Germline lookup yields CDR1 SGHVS and CDR2 FQNEAQ. V was trimmed by 1 base and J by 7 bases, leaving 13 bases between them. This CDR3 comprises 14 residues. CDR3 region: CASSLGTVDFGYTF. The DNA for the CDR3 is TGTGCCAGCAGCTTAGGGACCGTTGACTTTGGCTACACCTTC.